The rows below give T cell receptor beta chains drawn from one sample of a study of shared clonotypes between healthy human individuals. Profiled with immunoSEQ multiplex PCR; TCRdb holds only in-frame clones, not every one. The table includes over 950,000 clones, roughly 77% detected once. The specimen sequenced was memory CD4+ T cells from PBMCs. Receptors originate from a man in his late teens or twenties in good health. Some clones in this sample may be carry-over from other donors' samples. Both conserved end residues are trimmed from each CDR3.

V	J	CDR3
TRBV18	TRBJ2-4	ASSKSGTPDIQY
TRBV18	TRBJ1-5	ASSLVGLNQPQH
TRBV7-2	TRBJ2-7	ASSFGSGRAGEQY
TRBV30	TRBJ2-2	AWIHGVGAGELF
TRBV6-1	TRBJ1-2	ASSGSGTGLGYGYT
TRBV7-9	TRBJ2-7	ASSLRLVDEQY
TRBV5-1	TRBJ2-7	ASSMMDRAYEQY
TRBV30	TRBJ2-5	AWSSQETQY
TRBV5-1	TRBJ2-2	ASSLARLGLNTGELF
TRBV18	TRBJ2-1	ASSPSGPRDEQF
TRBV9	TRBJ2-7	ASSADSYEQY
TRBV10-3	TRBJ2-2	ATRGTSANTGELF
TRBV5-6	TRBJ2-3	ASSFPRTGGTDTQY
TRBV9	TRBJ2-3	ASSVSSNTDTQY
TRBV4-1	TRBJ2-7	ASSQAGLKAYEQY
TRBV5-1	TRBJ2-2	ASSRASAGGGELF
TRBV19	TRBJ2-7	ASSEGDSHYEQY
TRBV7-2	TRBJ1-2	ASSPQGRYYGYT
TRBV19	TRBJ2-1	ASSPRGGQGGSEQF
TRBV19	TRBJ1-2	ASQPDRGPSYGYT
TRBV5-6	TRBJ2-2	ASSLGFPGELF
TRBV2	TRBJ1-2	ASDREGYGYT
TRBV11-2	TRBJ2-1	ASSPGTLEQF
TRBV7-3	TRBJ2-1	ASRLSGRAGNEQF
TRBV7-2	TRBJ2-1	ASSLWDSTVVEQF
TRBV2	TRBJ2-2	ASSSTTGRTGELF
TRBV28	TRBJ1-1	ASSLLRTEAF
TRBV9	TRBJ2-7	ASSPDTAYEQY
TRBV6-1	TRBJ1-5	ASSEAQNQPQH
TRBV5-4	TRBJ2-3	ASSTPGEGTDTQY